These 17 T cell receptor beta chains were all obtained from the same sample, sequenced in a study of cytomegalovirus exposure and HLA in healthy donors. Vbeta (60) and Jbeta (13) primers were used in the PCR. Sequencing was performed with immunoSEQ multiplex PCR; in TCRdb, only in-frame clones are kept and a portion is missing. In all, the sample yields 55,000 to 65,000 clones. Input material: PBMCs. Receptor source: a woman between 18 and 30 years old in good health and CMV-seronegative.

This chain links TRBV18 with TRBJ1-2, with 8 bases matching TRBD1. J was trimmed by 4 bases and V by 6 bases; bases with no gene match: 7. The V gene's germline CDR1 is KGHSH and CDR2 LQKENI. This CDR3 spans 14 amino acids. CDR3 sequence: CASSLDRGGYGYTF. The CDR3 coding sequence is TGTGCCAGCTCTCTCGACAGGGGCGGCTATGGCTACACCTTC.

V is TRBV5-4 and J is TRBJ2-2, with 8 bases that match TRBD2. The germline V gene has CDR1 SGHNT and CDR2 YYREEE (reference sequence). Trimming removed 4 bases from V and 0 bases from J; junction bases left unmatched: 5. There are 16 residues in the CDR3. The CDR3 sequence is CASSRRAGANTGELFF. The CDR3 DNA sequence: TGTGCCAGCAGCCGAAGAGCGGGAGCGAACACCGGGGAGCTGTTTTTT.

V and J are TRBV4-2 and TRBJ2-7; unclear D gene. V gave up 0 bases and J gave up 2 bases, with 14 bases separating them. This CDR3 spans 16 amino acids. Germline CDR1 is LGHNA and CDR2 is YNFKEQ. In nucleotides, the CDR3 is TGTGCCAGCAGCCAAGATCACGACTCGTTTACCTACGAGCAGTACTTC. Amino acid sequence: CASSQDHDSFTYEQYF.

This rearrangement joins TRBV19 to TRBJ1-1; no clear D gene. V was pared by 6 bases and J by 0 bases, with 8 bases between. CDR1 is LNHDA and CDR2 is SQIVND in the germline V gene (reference sequence). The CDR3 runs to 13 residues. This CDR3 reads CASSLDMNTEAFF. The CDR3 DNA sequence: TGTGCCAGTAGCCTCGACATGAACACTGAAGCTTTCTTT.

This rearrangement joins TRBV5-6 to TRBJ2-5; 12 nucleotides agree with TRBD2. The CDR3 length is 15 residues. With V trimmed by 7 bases and J by 5 bases, 9 bases remained unmatched. Germline V CDR1 and CDR2: SGHDT, YYEEEE. The CDR3 protein is CASARLAGVDETQYF. DNA for the CDR3: TGTGCCAGCGCACGACTAGCGGGGGTTGATGAGACCCAGTACTTC.

V usage is TRBV2 and J usage is TRBJ2-7, with TRBD2 as a possible D gene (5 bases). Germline values: CDR1 SNHLY, CDR2 FYNNEI. The germline V and J ends were trimmed by 3 bases and 2 bases, with 8 bases remaining between them. This CDR3 spans 13 amino acids. CDR3 in DNA: TGTGCCAGCAGTGAGGACTGGACCTACGAGCAGTACTTC. This translates into CASSEDWTYEQYF.

The V gene is TRBV25-1, the J gene TRBJ1-5, with D perhaps TRBD1 (6 bases). This CDR3 spans 16 amino acids. Germline V gene sequence: CDR1 MGHDK, CDR2 SYGVNS. V was shortened by 3 bases and J by 2 bases, with 14 bases between the two germline ends. DNA for the CDR3: TGTGCCAGCAGTGATGACGGGACACCCGGCAATCAGCCCCAGCATTTT. This sequence encodes CASSDDGTPGNQPQHF.

The CDR3 coding sequence is TGCAGCGTTGGGGGGCTTCACTCTGGGGCCAACGTCCTGACTTTC. Protein sequence: CSVGGLHSGANVLTF. The genes are TRBV29-1 and TRBJ2-6; D possibly corresponds to TRBD1 (6 bases). The V end lost 4 bases, the J end lost 0 bases, and 10 bases lay between the germline ends. This CDR3 is built from 15 residues. Germline CDR1 and CDR2: SQVTM and ANQGSEA.

The rearrangement links TRBV30 to TRBJ1-5; D is possibly TRBD1 (6 bases). Trimming stripped 7 bases from V and 2 bases from J, with 12 bases between. The CDR3 contains 13 residues. Germline CDR1 GTSNPN, CDR2 SVGIG (reference sequence). The CDR3 here is CALNAGGNQPQHF. CDR3 in DNA: TGTGCCTTAAATGCAGGGGGCAATCAGCCCCAGCATTTT.

For the CDR3, the DNA is TGCGCCAGCAGCTCCGGGACAACTAACTATGGCTACACCTTC. Its translation: CASSSGTTNYGYTF. The rearrangement joins TRBV4-1 to TRBJ1-2, with D possibly being TRBD1 (6 bases). Germline V gives CDR1 MGHRA, CDR2 YSYEKL. V was shortened by 5 bases and J by 0 bases, with 10 bases between the two germline ends. This CDR3 spans 14 amino acids.

The chain carries TRBV4-1 and TRBJ1-2, with D tentatively TRBD1 (5 bases). The CDR3 runs 16 residues. From germline, CDR1 is MGHRA and CDR2 YSYEKL. Trimming took off 4 bases at V and 2 bases at J, with 17 bases between the two ends. CDR3: CASSLMAGLKNYGYTF. CDR3 bases: TGCGCCAGCAGCCTTATGGCAGGGTTAAAGAACTATGGCTACACCTTC.

This rearrangement joins TRBV30 to TRBJ1-2; weak D call: TRBD1 (5 bases). Germline V lookup: CDR1 GTSNPN, CDR2 SVGIG (reference sequence). There are 11 residues in the CDR3. V was trimmed by 0 bases and J by 8 bases, leaving 7 bases between them. CDR3 coding DNA: TGTGCCTGGAGTGTGGGGGGGGGCTACACCTTC. It specifies CAWSVGGGYTF. Together with reference TRBV30 and TRBJ1-2, the CDR3 gives the full variable domain: SQTIHQWPATLVQPVGSPLSLECTVEGTSNPNLYWYRQAAGRGLQLLFYSVGIGQISSEVPQNLSASRPQDRQFILSSKKLLLSDSGFYLCAWSVGGGYTFGSGTRLTVV.

The CDR3 nucleotides are TGCAGCGGTGGGACTAGCGGGCTGGCAGATACGCAGTATTTT. The encoded protein is CSGGTSGLADTQYF. This chain uses TRBV29-1 with TRBJ2-3; 12 bases map to TRBD2. CDR1 is SQVTM and CDR2 is ANQGSEA in the germline V gene. V gave up 7 bases and J gave up 4 bases; unmatched junction bases: 6. This CDR3 is 14 amino acids long.

The V and J genes are TRBV6-1 and TRBJ1-1; TRBD1 matches at 7 bases. The CDR3 runs to 13 residues. CDR1 is MNHNS, CDR2 SASEGT, per germline. The V gene end was trimmed by 8 bases and the J gene end by 3 bases; junction bases not matched to a gene: 6. The CDR3 spells CASGPDRDTEAFF. CDR3 nucleotides: TGTGCCAGCGGCCCCGACAGGGACACTGAAGCTTTCTTT.

V and J are TRBV25-1 and TRBJ2-1; TRBD2 agrees at 8 bases. Germline V gene sequence: CDR1 MGHDK, CDR2 SYGVNS. The trim removed 3 bases at V and 6 bases at J, leaving 4 bases unmatched. The CDR3 is 14 residues long. The CDR3 reads CASSDPGGLNEQFF. In DNA form, the CDR3 reads TGTGCCAGCAGTGACCCGGGGGGGCTCAATGAGCAGTTCTTC. The full variable domain, completed using reference TRBV25-1 and TRBJ2-1, is EADIYQTPRYLVIGTGKKITLECSQTMGHDKMYWYQQDPGMELHLIHYSYGVNSTEKGDLSSESTVSRIRTEHFPLTLESARPSHTSQYLCASSDPGGLNEQFFGPGTRLTVL.

As for this clone: This sample includes further DNA sequences coding for the same CDR3. V and J are TRBV6-5 and TRBJ1-5; D not resolved. Germline loops: CDR1 MNHEY, CDR2 SVGAGI. Trimming pared 6 bases from V and 0 bases from J, leaving 12 bases between. The CDR3 contains 15 residues. CDR3 region: CASSAGGLSNQPQHF. The CDR3 bases are TGTGCCAGCAGCGCAGGTGGACTTAGCAATCAGCCCCAGCATTTT.

The V gene is TRBV11-2, the J gene TRBJ1-6; 7 positions agree with TRBD1. Germline CDR1 and CDR2: SGHAT and FQNNGV. This CDR3 spans 19 amino acids. Trimming cost V 5 bases and J 7 bases; bases outside gene matches: 20. CDR3 sequence (DNA): TGTGCCAGCAGCGCCCGATTTGGGGACAGCCGGCGCGGGAATTCACCCCTCCACTTT. Translated: CASSARFGDSRRGNSPLHF.